The TCR beta chain under discussion was sequenced for a study of shared clonotypes between healthy human individuals. Produced via immunoSEQ multiplex PCR; TCRdb's table is partial and in-frame only. This table holds 2 million to 2.5 million clones, roughly 95% found once. The clonotype originates from a man aged 18-30 years in good health. Input material: naive CD4+ T cells sorted from blood. Subset of the sample: CD45RA+ positively selected.

The CDR3 sequence is CASSADPPANEKLFF. The CDR3 DNA reads TGTGCCAGCAGCGCCGACCCACCTGCTAATGAAAAACTGTTTTTT. The chain employs TRBV9 and TRBJ1-4, with no clear D. The V gene lost 3 bases and the J gene lost 3 bases, with 12 bases spanning the gap. This CDR3 spans 15 amino acids. Germline values: CDR1 SGDLS, CDR2 YYNGEE.